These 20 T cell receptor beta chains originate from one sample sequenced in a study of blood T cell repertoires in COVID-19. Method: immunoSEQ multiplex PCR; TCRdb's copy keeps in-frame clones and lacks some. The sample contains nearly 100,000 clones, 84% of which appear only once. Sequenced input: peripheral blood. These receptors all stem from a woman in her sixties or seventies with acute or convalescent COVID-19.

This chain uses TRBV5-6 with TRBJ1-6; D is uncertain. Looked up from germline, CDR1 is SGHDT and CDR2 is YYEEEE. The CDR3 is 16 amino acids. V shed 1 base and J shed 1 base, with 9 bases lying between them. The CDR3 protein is CASSLFLTSYNSPLHF. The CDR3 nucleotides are TGTGCCAGCAGCTTGTTCTTGACATCCTATAATTCACCCCTCCACTTT. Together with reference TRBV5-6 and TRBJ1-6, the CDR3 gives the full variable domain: DAGVTQSPTHLIKTRGQQVTLRCSPKSGHDTVSWYQQALGQGPQFIFQYYEEEERQRGNFPDRFSGHQFPNYSSELNVNALLLGDSALYLCASSLFLTSYNSPLHFGNGTRLTVT.

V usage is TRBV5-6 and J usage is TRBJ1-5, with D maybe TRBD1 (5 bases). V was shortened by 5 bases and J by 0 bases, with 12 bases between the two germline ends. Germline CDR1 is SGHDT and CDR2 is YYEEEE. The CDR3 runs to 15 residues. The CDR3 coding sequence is TGTGCCAGCAGAATTCAGGGCAGTAGCAATCAGCCCCAGCATTTT. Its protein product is CASRIQGSSNQPQHF.

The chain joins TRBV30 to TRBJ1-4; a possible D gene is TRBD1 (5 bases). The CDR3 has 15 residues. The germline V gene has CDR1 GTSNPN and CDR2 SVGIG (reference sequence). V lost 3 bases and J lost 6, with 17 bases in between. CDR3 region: CAWRDRPIGDEKLFF. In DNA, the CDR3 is TGTGCCTGGAGAGACAGACCCATAGGGGATGAAAAACTGTTTTTT. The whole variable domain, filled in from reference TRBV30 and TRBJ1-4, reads SQTIHQWPATLVQPVGSPLSLECTVEGTSNPNLYWYRQAAGRGLQLLFYSVGIGQISSEVPQNLSASRPQDRQFILSSKKLLLSDSGFYLCAWRDRPIGDEKLFFGSGTQLSVL.

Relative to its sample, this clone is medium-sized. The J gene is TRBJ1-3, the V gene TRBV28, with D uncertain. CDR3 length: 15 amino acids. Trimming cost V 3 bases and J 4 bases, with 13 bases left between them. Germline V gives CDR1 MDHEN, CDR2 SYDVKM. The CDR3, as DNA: TGTGCCAGCAGTTTCCCCGGCGTGAGGGGAAACACCATATATTTT. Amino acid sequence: CASSFPGVRGNTIYF.

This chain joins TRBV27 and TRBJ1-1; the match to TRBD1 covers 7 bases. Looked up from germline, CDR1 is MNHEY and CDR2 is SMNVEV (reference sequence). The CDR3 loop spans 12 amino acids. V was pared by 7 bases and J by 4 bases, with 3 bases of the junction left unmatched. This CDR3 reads CASKGAVTEAFF. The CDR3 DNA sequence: TGTGCCAGCAAGGGGGCGGTCACTGAAGCTTTCTTT.

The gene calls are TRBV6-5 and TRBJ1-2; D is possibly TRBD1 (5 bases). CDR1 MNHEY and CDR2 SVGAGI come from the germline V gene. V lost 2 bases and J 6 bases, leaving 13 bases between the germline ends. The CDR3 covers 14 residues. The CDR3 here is CASSYGRAGNGYTF. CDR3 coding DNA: TGTGCCAGCAGTTACGGCAGGGCTGGTAATGGCTACACCTTC.

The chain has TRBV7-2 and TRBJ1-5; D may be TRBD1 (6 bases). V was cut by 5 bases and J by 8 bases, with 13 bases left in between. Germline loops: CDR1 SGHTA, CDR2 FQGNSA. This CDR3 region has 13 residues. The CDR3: CASSVDSFKPQHF. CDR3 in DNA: TGTGCCAGCAGCGTGGACAGCTTTAAGCCCCAGCATTTT.

The CDR3 DNA reads as TGTGCCAGCAGTAAAGGGCAGGGGTTTGAGCAGTTCTTC. The encoded protein is CASSKGQGFEQFF. The chain uses TRBV6-2 or TRBV6-3 and TRBJ2-1, with a weak D call TRBD1 (6 bases). The V end lost 5 bases, the J end lost 9 bases, and 14 bases lay between the germline ends. The CDR3 sequence is 13 residues long. Germline-derived CDR1 and CDR2 are MNHEY and SVGEGT.

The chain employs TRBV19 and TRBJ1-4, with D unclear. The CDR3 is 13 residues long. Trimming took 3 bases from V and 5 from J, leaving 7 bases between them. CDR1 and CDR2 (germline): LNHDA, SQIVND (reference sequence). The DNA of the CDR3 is TGTGCCAGTAGTATGAGGCCCAATGAAAAACTGTTTTTT. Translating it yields CASSMRPNEKLFF.

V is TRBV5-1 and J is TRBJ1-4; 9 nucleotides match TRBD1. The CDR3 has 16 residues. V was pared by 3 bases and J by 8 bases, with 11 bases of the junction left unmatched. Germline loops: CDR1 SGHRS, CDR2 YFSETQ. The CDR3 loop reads CASSWGTGLLLEKLFF. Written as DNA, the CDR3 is TGCGCCAGCAGCTGGGGGACAGGGTTACTTCTCGAAAAACTGTTTTTT.

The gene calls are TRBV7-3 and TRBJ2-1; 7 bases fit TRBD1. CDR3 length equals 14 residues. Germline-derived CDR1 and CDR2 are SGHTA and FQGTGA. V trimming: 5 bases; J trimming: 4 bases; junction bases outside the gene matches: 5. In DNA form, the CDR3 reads TGTGCCAGCAGCCCGCCGGGACAGTACAATGAGCAGTTCTTC. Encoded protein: CASSPPGQYNEQFF.

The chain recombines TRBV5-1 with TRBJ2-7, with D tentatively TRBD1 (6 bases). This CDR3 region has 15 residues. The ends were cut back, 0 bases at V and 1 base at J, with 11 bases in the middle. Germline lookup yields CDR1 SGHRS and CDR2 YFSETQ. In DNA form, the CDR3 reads TGCGCCAGCAGCTTGGATGGCAGGGGTTCCTACGAGCAGTACTTC. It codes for CASSLDGRGSYEQYF.

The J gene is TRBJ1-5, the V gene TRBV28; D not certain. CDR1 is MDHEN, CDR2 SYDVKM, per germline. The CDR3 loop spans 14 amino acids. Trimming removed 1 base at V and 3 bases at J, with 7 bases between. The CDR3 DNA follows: TGTGCCAGCAGTTTATTTAGCTCCAATCAGCCCCAGCATTTT. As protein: CASSLFSSNQPQHF.

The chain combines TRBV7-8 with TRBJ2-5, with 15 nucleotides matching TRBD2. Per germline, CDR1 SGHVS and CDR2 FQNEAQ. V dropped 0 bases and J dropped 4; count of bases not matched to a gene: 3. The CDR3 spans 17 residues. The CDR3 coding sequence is TGTGCCAGCAGCTTAGCGAGGGGACTAGCGGGGGGAGAGACCCAGTACTTC. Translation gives CASSLARGLAGGETQYF.

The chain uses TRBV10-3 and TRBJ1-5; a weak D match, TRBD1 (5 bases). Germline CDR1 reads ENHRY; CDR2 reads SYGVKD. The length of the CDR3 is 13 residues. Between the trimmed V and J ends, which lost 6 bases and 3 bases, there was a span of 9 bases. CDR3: CAIRQEPNQPQHF. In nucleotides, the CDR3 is TGTGCCATCAGACAGGAACCCAATCAGCCCCAGCATTTT.

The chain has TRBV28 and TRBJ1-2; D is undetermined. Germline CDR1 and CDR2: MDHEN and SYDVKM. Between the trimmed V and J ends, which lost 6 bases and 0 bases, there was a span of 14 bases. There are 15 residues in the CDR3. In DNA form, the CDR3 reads TGTGCCAGCAGGACGGGAGGCCTAGCTAACTATGGCTACACCTTC. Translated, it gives CASRTGGLANYGYTF.

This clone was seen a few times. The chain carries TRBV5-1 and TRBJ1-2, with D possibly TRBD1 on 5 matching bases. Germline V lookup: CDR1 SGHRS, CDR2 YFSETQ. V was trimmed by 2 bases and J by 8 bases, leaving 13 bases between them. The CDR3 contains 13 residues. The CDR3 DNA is TGCGCCAGCAGCTTTGACAGCCCTACGGGCTACACCTTC. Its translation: CASSFDSPTGYTF. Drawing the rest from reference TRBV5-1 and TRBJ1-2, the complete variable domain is KAGVTQTPRYLIKTRGQQVTLSCSPISGHRSVSWYQQTPGQGLQFLFEYFSETQRNKGNFPGRFSGRQFSNSRSEMNVSTLELGDSALYLCASSFDSPTGYTFGSGTRLTVV.

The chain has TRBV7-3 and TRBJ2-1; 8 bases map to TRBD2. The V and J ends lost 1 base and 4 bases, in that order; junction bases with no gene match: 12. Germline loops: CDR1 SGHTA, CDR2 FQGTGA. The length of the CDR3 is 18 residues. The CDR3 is CASSLRPDGASGYNEQFF. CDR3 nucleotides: TGTGCCAGCAGCTTAAGACCAGACGGGGCTAGCGGGTACAATGAGCAGTTCTTC.

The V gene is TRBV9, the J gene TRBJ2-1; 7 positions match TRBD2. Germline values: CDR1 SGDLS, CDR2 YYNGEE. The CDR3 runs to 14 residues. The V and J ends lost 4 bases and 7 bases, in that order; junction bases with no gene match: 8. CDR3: CASSPSGASNEQFF. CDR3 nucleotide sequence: TGTGCCAGCAGCCCGAGCGGGGCCTCGAATGAGCAGTTCTTC.

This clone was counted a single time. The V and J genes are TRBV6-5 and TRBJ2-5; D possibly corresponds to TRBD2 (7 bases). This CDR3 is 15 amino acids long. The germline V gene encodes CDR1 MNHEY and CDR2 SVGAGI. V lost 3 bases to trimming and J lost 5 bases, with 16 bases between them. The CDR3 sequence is CASSYGGARWETQYF. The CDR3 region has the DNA TGTGCCAGCAGTTATGGGGGGGCTCGGTGGGAGACCCAGTACTTC.